What follows are 18 T cell receptor beta chains derived from one specimen sequenced in a study of tumor-infiltrating lymphocytes in primary liver carcinoma. A primer matching the constant region was used to make TCR beta cDNA from approximately 0.45 ug of total RNA. Slightly modified ARM-PCR with three nested multiplex PCR rounds yielded TCR beta libraries. The first two PCR rounds used TRBV1-TRBV30 primers with a Cbeta primer, approximately 9 cycles each. TCRdb re-analysed the multiplex PCR reads in MiXCR, keeping a single row per CDR3 protein. The repertoire consists of hundreds of thousands of distinct CDR3 sequences, with around three fifths occurring once and the leading ten covering 17%. The source of the blood RNA was unsorted whole blood, and germline DNA was extracted as well. The sample consisted of peripheral blood. The receptor set was obtained from a woman aged 25 to 39 with primary liver carcinoma and hepatitis B virus infection.

This chain joins TRBV28 and TRBJ1-2; D call uncertain. Trimming stripped 6 bases from V and 4 bases from J, with 9 bases between. This CDR3 has 12 amino acids. CDR1 MDHEN and CDR2 SYDVKM come from the germline V gene. For the CDR3, the DNA is TGTGCCAGCAGCGCAAATCCCTATGGCTACACCTTC. Protein: CASSANPYGYTF.

The genes are TRBV4-1 and TRBJ2-2; 8 bases map to TRBD2. The CDR3 totals 17 residues. The germline gives CDR1 MGHRA, CDR2 YSYEKL. Trimming removed 0 bases from V and 6 bases from J; junction bases left unmatched: 9. The CDR3 loop reads CASSQELGGTRAGELFF. CDR3 nucleotides: TGCGCCAGCAGCCAAGAGTTAGGCGGGACTAGGGCCGGGGAGCTGTTTTTT.

Comment on this clonotype: A much larger clone lies one base from this, so it may be a read error. Here the CDR3 omits its conserved ending phenylalanine or tryptophan, so a read error is the likely source. The V and J genes are TRBV6-6 and TRBJ2-5, with 9 bases identical to TRBD2. The CDR3 totals 15 residues. V gave up 8 bases and J gave up 1 base; unmatched junction bases: 8. CDR1 and CDR2 (germline): MNHNY, SVGAGI (reference sequence). The CDR3 here is CASGELAGLQETQYL. CDR3 sequence (DNA): TGTGCCAGCGGAGAACTAGCGGGTCTCCAAGAGACCCAGTACTTA.

This clonotype occurred once. The V call is TRBV30, the J call TRBJ2-5; 12 bases are a match to TRBD2. Trimming took 0 bases from V and 7 from J; bases not matched to a gene: 9. Looked up from germline, CDR1 is GTSNPN and CDR2 is SVGIG (reference sequence). This CDR3 spans 16 amino acids. CDR3 DNA sequence: TGTGCCTGGAGTGTCCCGACTAGCGGGAGTTTGGGGACCCAGTACTTC. It is translated as CAWSVPTSGSLGTQYF.

Of note for this clonotype: This could be a read error, since a much larger clone is one nucleotide away. The V call is TRBV29-1, the J call TRBJ2-5; 7 bases agree with TRBD1. Germline V gene lookup returns CDR1 SQVTM and CDR2 ANQGSEA. This CDR3 region has 14 residues. CDR3 bases: TGCAGCGTCCCACAGGGGTCCGGCCCGGAGACCCATTACTTC. This codes for CSVPQGSGPETHYF.

The table lists this clonotype with a few counts. The V gene is TRBV2, the J gene TRBJ2-2; D is possibly TRBD1 (5 bases). Trimming pared 5 bases from V and 4 bases from J, leaving 20 bases between. The CDR3 is 17 amino acids. Germline V CDR1 and CDR2: SNHLY, FYNNEI. The CDR3 is CASSPPQGWESTGELFF. Here the CDR3 DNA reads TGTGCCAGCAGTCCGCCCCAGGGCTGGGAAAGCACCGGGGAGCTGTTTTTT.

This clonotype has a count of ten or more. V is TRBV30 and J is TRBJ2-7; 13 bases line up with TRBD2. V lost 0 bases to trimming and J lost 6 bases; unmatched junction nucleotides: 17. Germline lookup yields CDR1 GTSNPN and CDR2 SVGIG (reference sequence). The CDR3 length is 19 residues. CDR3 sequence reads: CAWSVSRTSGRTDPSEQYF. CDR3 DNA: TGTGCCTGGAGTGTTTCTAGGACTAGCGGGAGAACCGACCCTAGCGAGCAGTACTTC.

For this clonotype: Its ends do not fully match the called genes, so a read error is possible. The rearrangement uses TRBV11-2 and TRBJ2-3; 7 bases align to TRBD2. Germline CDR1 reads SGHAT; CDR2 reads FQNNGV. This CDR3 region has 14 residues. The CDR3 bases are TGTGCCAACAGCTTAGCCGCGGGAGTGGATACGCAGTATTTT. This codes for CANSLAAGVDTQYF.

The table lists this clonotype with a few counts. J is TRBJ2-1 and V is TRBV12-3 or TRBV12-4, with TRBD1 identical over 11 bases. CDR3 length equals 14 residues. The V and J ends lost 7 bases and 5 bases, in that order; junction bases with no gene match: 4. CDR3 in amino acids: CASTGTGGDNEQFF. CDR3 bases: TGTGCCAGCACCGGGACAGGGGGGGACAATGAGCAGTTCTTC.

V usage is TRBV5-6 and J usage is TRBJ1-3; no clear D gene. Trimming stripped 2 bases from V and 4 bases from J, with 4 bases between. This CDR3 region has 12 residues. Germline V gives CDR1 SGHDT, CDR2 YYEEEE. CDR3 bases: TGTGCCAGCAGCTTCACGGGAAACACCATATATTTT. Its translation: CASSFTGNTIYF.

V and J are TRBV6-6 and TRBJ2-7, with D tentatively TRBD2 (5 bases). The germline V gene encodes CDR1 MNHNY and CDR2 SVGAGI (reference sequence). Trimming stripped 1 base from V and 2 bases from J, with 12 bases between. This CDR3 is built from 15 residues. Here the CDR3 reads CASSYYGRSTYEQYF. The DNA for the CDR3 is TGTGCCAGCAGTTACTATGGGAGAAGCACCTACGAGCAGTACTTC.

The table lists this clonotype with many counts. The chain links TRBV29-1 to TRBJ1-1; TRBD1 matches 8 bases. V shed 4 bases and J 1 base; nucleotides not matched to a gene: 2. CDR3 size: 13 residues. Per germline, CDR1 SQVTM and CDR2 ANQGSEA. CDR3 coding DNA: TGCAGCGTTGGGGACAGGCCGAACACTGAAGCTTTCTTT. It encodes CSVGDRPNTEAFF.

This clonotype has at least ten counts. The chain carries TRBV12-3 or TRBV12-4 and TRBJ2-7; D tentatively reads TRBD1 or TRBD2 (6 bases each). V lost 8 bases to trimming and J lost 4 bases, with 18 bases between them. The CDR3 totals 14 residues. The CDR3 DNA follows: TGTGCCAGCGGTAGGGGGTCTAGCGTTTACGAGCAGTACTTC. This codes for CASGRGSSVYEQYF.

In this sample, this clonotype is large. The chain is built from TRBV11-1 and TRBJ2-2; perhaps TRBD2 as D (6 bases). V was pared by 1 base and J by 0 bases, with 9 bases between. CDR1 SGHAT and CDR2 FQDESV come from the germline V gene (reference sequence). CDR3 length: 16 amino acids. CDR3 bases: TGTGCCAGCAGCTTAGTGGGGGGTACGAACACCGGGGAGCTGTTTTTT. Translated, it gives CASSLVGGTNTGELFF.

The chain uses TRBV4-2 and TRBJ2-5; the match to TRBD2 covers 8 bases. Per germline, CDR1 LGHNA and CDR2 YNFKEQ. CDR3 length: 18 amino acids. Trimming at V came to 2 bases and at J to 2 bases, leaving 13 bases not matched to a gene. The CDR3 region is CASSQMGLVGGPQETQYF. The CDR3 DNA reads TGTGCCAGCAGCCAAATGGGACTAGTGGGAGGGCCTCAAGAGACCCAGTACTTC.

The chain employs TRBV4-1 and TRBJ1-2; no definite D call. The CDR3 is made up of 16 amino acids. Germline V gives CDR1 MGHRA, CDR2 YSYEKL. Trimming cost V 0 bases and J 4 bases, with 15 bases left between them. In nucleotides, the CDR3 is TGCGCCAGCAGCCAAGAGGTGGGCGTTCAAACCTATGGCTACACCTTC. Translating gives CASSQEVGVQTYGYTF.

Comment on this clonotype: A much bigger clone sits one base away, suggesting this may be a read error. The rearrangement joins TRBV14 to TRBJ2-1, with 13 positions matching TRBD2. The CDR3 is 17 residues long. V was pared by 5 bases and J by 6 bases, with 10 bases of the junction left unmatched. The germline V gene has CDR1 SGHDN and CDR2 FVKESK. As DNA, the CDR3 is TGTGCCAGCAGCGTCGTCCTGGGGACTAGCGGGGTCAATGAGCAGTTCTTC. Translating gives CASSVVLGTSGVNEQFF.

This clonotype was found a few times. This chain joins TRBV5-1 and TRBJ2-7; D uncertain. The V and J ends lost 7 bases and 0 bases respectively, with 8 bases between them. CDR1 SGHRS and CDR2 YFSETQ come from the germline V gene. This CDR3 contains 12 residues. The CDR3 DNA follows: TGCGCCAGCCAGAATGCCTCCTACGAGCAGTACTTC. It translates to CASQNASYEQYF.